This T cell receptor (beta chain) came from a study of human T cells and chemical hapten exposure. Study overall: Slight volume differences across pooled libraries mainly accounted for varying per-sample TCR yields.

This clonotype was detected a few times. Indicated time point: pre-sensitization, week 0. The treatment here: therapeutic diphenylcyclopropenone sensitization with weekly scalp DPC. The library tagged individual cDNA molecules with unique molecular identifiers. Via MiXCR, TCRdb re-called the RACE reads, giving one row per CDR3 protein. The sample has about 120,000 distinct CDR3 sequences, about 13% seen once; the top ten hold around 2.7%. The material sequenced was whole blood, taken in connection with sensitization to the hapten diphenylcyclopropenone (DPC). The TCR originated in a woman under 30 with alopecia areata. Some clones in this sample may be carry-over from other donors' samples.

The CDR3 DNA reads as TGTGCCAGCAGCCGCGGACAGGGCAGAGGTCAGCCCCAGCATTTT. This sequence encodes CASSRGQGRGQPQHF. The V and J genes are TRBV3-1 and TRBJ1-5; 8 nucleotides agree with TRBD1. The CDR3 is made up of 15 amino acids. Trimming at V came to 4 bases and at J to 6 bases, leaving 8 bases not matched to a gene. The V gene's germline CDR1 is LGHDT and CDR2 YNNKEL (reference sequence).